The present entry profiles one TCR beta chain with its context. Its binding antigen is unknown. Base quality data are lacking; no much larger clone is found one base away. From V the trimming removes 1 base and from J it removes 5 bases, while the gene matches leave 2 bases of the junction unaccounted for. There are 14 amino acids in the CDR3, from cysteine to phenylalanine inclusive. The DNA shown is the 42-base CDR3, in frame from base 1. Receptor amplification or capture employed RT-PCR. Sequenced using an Illumina HiSeq 2500. Using fastp at Q25 and MiXCR, TCRdb reprocessed the public reads and kept productive beta chains. Entries that share a CDR3 protein sequence are merged under the most common genes and DNA. This sample holds 610,000 or so distinct CDR3 sequences; less than 15% were observed only once. The leading ten clones occupy around 10% of the sample. These data belong to a study of response to subunit inactivated influenza vaccine (dated 2018 in TCRdb). Notes on the research overall: The study used deep quantitative T cell receptor repertoire profiling to track responses to a trivalent subunit inactivated influenza vaccine. The paper's findings and limits, for the study overall: It was suggested by the authors that each seasonal influenza vaccination may recruit only a limited number of new T cells.

This clonotype originated in a man in his fifties or sixties who received an inactivated influenza vaccine. Donor details come from another sample of the same person, matched by shared clones. This specimen consisted of PBMCs from blood, obtained 11 to 12 days after vaccination. Recombination joined TRBV12-3 or TRBV12-4 with TRBJ2-3; 8 bases in the middle match TRBD2. The DNA is as follows: TGTGCCAGCAGTTTAGGACTAGCGCAAGATACGCAGTATTTT. Its protein product is CASSLGLAQDTQYF.